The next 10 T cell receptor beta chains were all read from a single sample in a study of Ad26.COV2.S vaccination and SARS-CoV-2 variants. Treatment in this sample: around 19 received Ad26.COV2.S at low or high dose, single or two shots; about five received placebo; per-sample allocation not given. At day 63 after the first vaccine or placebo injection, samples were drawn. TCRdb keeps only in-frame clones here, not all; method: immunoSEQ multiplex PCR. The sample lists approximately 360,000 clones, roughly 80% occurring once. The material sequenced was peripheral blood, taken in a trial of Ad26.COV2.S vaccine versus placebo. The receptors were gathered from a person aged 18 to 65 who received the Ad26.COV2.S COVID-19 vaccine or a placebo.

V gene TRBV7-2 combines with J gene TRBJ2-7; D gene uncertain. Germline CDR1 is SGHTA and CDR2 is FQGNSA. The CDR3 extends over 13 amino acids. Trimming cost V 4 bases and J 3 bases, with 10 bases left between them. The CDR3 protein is CASSSQTGYEQYF. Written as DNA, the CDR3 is TGTGCCAGCAGCTCGCAAACGGGCTACGAGCAGTACTTC.

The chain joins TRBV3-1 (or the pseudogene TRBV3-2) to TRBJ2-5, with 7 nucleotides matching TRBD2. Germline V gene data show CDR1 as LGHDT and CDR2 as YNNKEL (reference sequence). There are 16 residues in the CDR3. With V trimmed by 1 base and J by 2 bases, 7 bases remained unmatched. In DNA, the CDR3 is TGTGCCAGCAGCCAAGGCGGAGCGGGGTCGCAAGAGACCCAGTACTTC. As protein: CASSQGGAGSQETQYF.

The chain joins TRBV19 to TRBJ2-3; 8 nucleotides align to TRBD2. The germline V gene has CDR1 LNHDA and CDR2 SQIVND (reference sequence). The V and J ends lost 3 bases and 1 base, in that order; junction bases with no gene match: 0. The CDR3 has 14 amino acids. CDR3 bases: TGTGCCAGTAGTATTAGCGGGGGCACAGATACGCAGTATTTT. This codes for CASSISGGTDTQYF.

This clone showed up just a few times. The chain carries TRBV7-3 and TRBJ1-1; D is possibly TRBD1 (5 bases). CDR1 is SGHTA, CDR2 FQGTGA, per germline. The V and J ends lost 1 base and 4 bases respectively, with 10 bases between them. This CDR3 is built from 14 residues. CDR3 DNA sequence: TGTGCCAGCAGCTTAAGGGGTGGGGGCACTGAAGCTTTCTTT. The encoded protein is CASSLRGGGTEAFF.

The CDR3 DNA is TGTGCCAGTAGTATCCAGGGGTCGTTCTGGTACGAGCAGTACTTC. It yields the protein CASSIQGSFWYEQYF. The chain recombines TRBV19 with TRBJ2-7; the D gene is possibly TRBD1 (6 bases). The V gene's germline CDR1 is LNHDA and CDR2 SQIVND (reference sequence). Trimming cost V 3 bases and J 4 bases, with 16 bases left between them. The CDR3 has 15 amino acids. Based on the CDR3 plus reference TRBV19 and TRBJ2-7, the full variable domain is DGGITQSPKYLFRKEGQNVTLSCEQNLNHDAMYWYRQDPGQGLRLIYYSQIVNDFQKGDIAEGYSVSREKKESFPLTVTSAQKNPTAFYLCASSIQGSFWYEQYFGPGTRLTVT.

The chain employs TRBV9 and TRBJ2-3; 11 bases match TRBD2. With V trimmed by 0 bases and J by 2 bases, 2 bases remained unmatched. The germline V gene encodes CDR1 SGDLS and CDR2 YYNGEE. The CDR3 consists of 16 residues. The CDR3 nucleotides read TGTGCCAGCAGCGTAGCTAGCGGGGGGCCCACAGATACGCAGTATTTT. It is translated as CASSVASGGPTDTQYF.

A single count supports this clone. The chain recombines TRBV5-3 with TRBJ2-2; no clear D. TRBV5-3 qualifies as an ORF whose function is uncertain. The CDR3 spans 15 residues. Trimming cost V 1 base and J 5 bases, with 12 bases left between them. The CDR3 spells CARSLSGPRTGELFF. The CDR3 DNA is TGTGCCAGAAGCTTGAGTGGCCCAAGGACCGGGGAGCTGTTTTTT.

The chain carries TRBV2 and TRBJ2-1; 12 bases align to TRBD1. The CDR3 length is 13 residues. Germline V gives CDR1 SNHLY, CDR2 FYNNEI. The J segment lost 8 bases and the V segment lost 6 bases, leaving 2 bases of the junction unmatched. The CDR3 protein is CASRGTGGDEQFF. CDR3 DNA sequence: TGTGCCAGCAGGGGGACAGGGGGCGATGAGCAGTTCTTC. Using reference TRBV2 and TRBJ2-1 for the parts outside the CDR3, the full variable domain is EPEVTQTPSHQVTQMGQEVILRCVPISNHLYFYWYRQILGQKVEFLVSFYNNEISEKSEIFDDQFSVERPDGSNFTLKIRSTKLEDSAMYFCASRGTGGDEQFFGPGTRLTVL.

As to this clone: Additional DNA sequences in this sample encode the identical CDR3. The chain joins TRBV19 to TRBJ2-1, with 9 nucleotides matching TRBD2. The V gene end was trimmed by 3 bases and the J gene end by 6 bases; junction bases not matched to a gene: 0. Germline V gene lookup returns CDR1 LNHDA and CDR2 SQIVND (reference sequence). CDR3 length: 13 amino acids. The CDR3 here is CASSISGGNEQFF. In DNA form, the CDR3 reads TGTGCCAGTAGTATTAGCGGGGGCAATGAGCAGTTCTTC. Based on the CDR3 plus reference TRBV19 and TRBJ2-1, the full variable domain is DGGITQSPKYLFRKEGQNVTLSCEQNLNHDAMYWYRQDPGQGLRLIYYSQIVNDFQKGDIAEGYSVSREKKESFPLTVTSAQKNPTAFYLCASSISGGNEQFFGPGTRLTVL.

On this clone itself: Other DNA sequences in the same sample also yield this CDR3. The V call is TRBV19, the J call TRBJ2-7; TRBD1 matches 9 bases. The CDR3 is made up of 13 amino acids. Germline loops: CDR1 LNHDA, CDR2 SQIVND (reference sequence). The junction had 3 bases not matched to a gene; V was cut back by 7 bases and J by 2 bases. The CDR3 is CASKGTGTYEQYF. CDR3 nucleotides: TGTGCCAGTAAAGGGACAGGGACCTACGAGCAGTACTTC.